The 24 T cell receptor beta chains below all came from one sample that was sequenced in a study of T cells after yellow fever vaccination. TCRdb re-derived calls from the 5' RACE reads in MiXCR, one entry per CDR3 protein. The sample includes 200,000 to 250,000 distinct CDR3 sequences, about 7% of them seen just once. The sequences come from CD4+ T cells sorted from PBMCs, collected 15 days after the yellow fever booster vaccination. These receptors originate from a man aged 30 to 39 who received the YFV17D yellow fever vaccine.

The chain has TRBV14 and TRBJ2-2; D is tentatively TRBD1 or TRBD2 (5 bases each). V lost 4 bases and J lost 0, with 9 bases in between. This CDR3 region has 15 residues. Germline V gene sequence: CDR1 SGHDN, CDR2 FVKESK. Here the CDR3 reads CASSLGASNTGELFF. The CDR3 coding sequence is TGTGCCAGCAGCCTCGGGGCTTCGAACACCGGGGAGCTGTTTTTT.

The table lists this clonotype with a few counts. The chain joins TRBV12-3 or TRBV12-4 to TRBJ2-1; D assignment may be TRBD1 or TRBD2 (6 bases each). Trimming pared 3 bases from V and 3 bases from J, leaving 9 bases between. CDR3 length: 14 amino acids. Here the CDR3 reads CASSLGGNYNEQFF. The CDR3, as DNA: TGTGCCAGCAGTTTGGGGGGCAACTACAATGAGCAGTTCTTC.

This clonotype was seen a few times. The V gene is TRBV11-2, the J gene TRBJ1-1; D is undetermined. This CDR3 contains 14 residues. Trimming left V 5 bases short and J 3 bases short, with 13 bases between. CDR1 SGHAT and CDR2 FQNNGV come from the germline V gene. The CDR3: CASSQLGGDTEAFF. In DNA, the CDR3 is TGTGCCAGCAGCCAACTCGGCGGGGACACTGAAGCTTTCTTT.

V is TRBV12-3 or TRBV12-4 and J is TRBJ2-1; 13 bases line up with TRBD2. The length of the CDR3 is 16 residues. The ends lost 1 base at V and 5 bases at J; junction bases unmatched: 2. The CDR3: CASSLVGTSGNNEQFF. The CDR3 DNA is TGTGCCAGCAGTTTAGTCGGGACTAGCGGGAACAATGAGCAGTTCTTC.

This clonotype was seen only a few times. This chain joins TRBV7-2 and TRBJ2-1; 11 nucleotides match TRBD2. The CDR3 has 16 amino acids. Germline trimming cut 5 bases from V and 10 bases from J; bases unmatched to any gene: 13. Germline CDR1 SGHTA, CDR2 FQGNSA. CDR3 protein: CASSPPGLAALGEQFF. DNA for the CDR3: TGTGCCAGCAGCCCCCCGGGACTAGCGGCTCTGGGGGAGCAGTTCTTC. Full variable domain (remainder filled in from reference TRBV7-2 and TRBJ2-1): GAGVSQSPSNKVTEKGKDVELRCDPISGHTALYWYRQSLGQGLEFLIYFQGNSAPDKSGLPSDRFSAERTGGSVSTLTIQRTQQEDSAVYLCASSPPGLAALGEQFFGPGTRLTVL.

This clonotype was detected only a few times. The chain recombines TRBV4-3 with TRBJ2-3; D is perhaps TRBD2 (5 bases). This CDR3 is built from 16 residues. V was trimmed by 0 bases and J by 7 bases, leaving 17 bases between them. Germline V gene sequence: CDR1 LGHNA, CDR2 YSLEER. CDR3 in DNA: TGCGCCAGCAGCCAAGAGGCCTTCGCCGGGGTTAATACGCAGTATTTT. Encoded protein: CASSQEAFAGVNTQYF.

At least ten counts were recorded for this clonotype. V and J are TRBV3-1 and TRBJ2-3; D is undetermined. The CDR3 totals 16 residues. CDR1 LGHDT and CDR2 YNNKEL come from the germline V gene (reference sequence). With 1 base removed from V and 2 bases from J, the gap between germline ends came to 13 bases. The chain's CDR3 is CASSQGPRGVTDTQYF. The DNA for the CDR3 is TGTGCCAGCAGCCAAGGGCCCCGTGGGGTCACAGATACGCAGTATTTT.

This clonotype was picked up a small number of times. In DNA, the CDR3 is TGTGTCACATCCACGGGGGGACTCGCAGATACGCAGTATTTT. Its protein product is CVTSTGGLADTQYF. The genes are TRBV30 and TRBJ2-3, with TRBD2 matching 7 bases. There are 14 residues in the CDR3. CDR1 and CDR2 (germline): GTSNPN, SVGIG (reference sequence).

This clonotype was recorded many times. V is TRBV6-2 or TRBV6-3 and J is TRBJ1-1, with D tentatively TRBD1 (5 bases). Germline V gene lookup returns CDR1 MNHEY and CDR2 SVGEGT. V was trimmed by 6 bases and J by 11 bases, leaving 19 bases between them. This CDR3 spans 13 amino acids. The CDR3: CASRPRQRGNAFF. The CDR3, as DNA: TGTGCCAGCAGGCCGAGACAGCGGGGCAACGCTTTCTTT.

This clonotype was seen a few times. V is TRBV7-2 and J is TRBJ1-5; 8 bases match TRBD1. This CDR3 region has 15 residues. J was trimmed by 5 bases and V by 5 bases; bases with no gene match: 8. Germline CDR1 reads SGHTA; CDR2 reads FQGNSA. CDR3 DNA: TGTGCCAGCAGCACCCAGACAGGGGCTTATCAGCCCCAGCATTTT. Protein sequence: CASSTQTGAYQPQHF.

The rearrangement joins TRBV20-1 to TRBJ2-5, with 11 bases matching TRBD2. This CDR3 has 15 residues. With 2 bases clipped from V and 2 bases from J, the junction kept 4 bases outside the gene matches. Germline V CDR1 and CDR2: DFQATT, SNEGSKA (reference sequence). The CDR3, as DNA: TGCAGTGCTAGACTACTAGCGGGAGCTCAAGAGACCCAGTACTTC. Translated: CSARLLAGAQETQYF.

V and J are TRBV6-1 and TRBJ1-1; D is unclear. The V gene's germline CDR1 is MNHNS and CDR2 SASEGT. CDR3 length: 12 amino acids. Trimming took off 9 bases at V and 4 bases at J, with 12 bases between the two ends. The CDR3 protein is CASRPYPTEAFF. The DNA for the CDR3 is TGTGCCAGTAGACCTTACCCCACTGAAGCTTTCTTT.

The genes are TRBV7-2 and TRBJ2-5; TRBD2 aligns across 7 bases. Germline CDR1 is SGHTA and CDR2 is FQGNSA. Losses at the gene ends were 5 bases for V and 5 bases for J; bases not matched to a gene: 5. The CDR3 covers 13 residues. CDR3 amino acids: CASSAGVGETQYF. The CDR3 coding sequence is TGTGCCAGCAGCGCGGGGGTGGGGGAGACCCAGTACTTC.

This clonotype was found a few times. The rearrangement joins TRBV6-5 to TRBJ2-4; D is possibly TRBD2 (5 bases). The CDR3 extends over 15 amino acids. CDR1 is MNHEY, CDR2 SVGAGI, per germline. V shed 2 bases and J shed 9 bases, with 17 bases lying between them. CDR3 amino acids: CASSYGGSPYPIQYF. In DNA form, the CDR3 reads TGTGCCAGCAGTTACGGCGGGTCACCCTACCCCATTCAGTACTTC.

This clonotype was seen a handful of times. The genes are TRBV18 and TRBJ2-7; possibly TRBD2 for D (5 bases). The CDR3 has 14 amino acids. V lost 3 bases and J 1 base, leaving 10 bases between the germline ends. Germline V gives CDR1 KGHSH, CDR2 LQKENI. CDR3 in DNA: TGTGCCAGCTCACCGCCCGGGGTATCCTACGAGCAGTACTTC. This codes for CASSPPGVSYEQYF.

This clonotype showed up many times. This chain links TRBV7-9 with TRBJ2-5; unclear D gene. The CDR3 contains 11 residues. The germline V gene encodes CDR1 SEHNR and CDR2 FQNEAQ (reference sequence). V was pared by 2 bases and J by 5 bases, with 3 bases between. Here the CDR3 DNA reads TGTGCCAGCAGCTTACACGAGACCCAGTACTTC. Amino acid sequence: CASSLHETQYF. The full variable domain, its missing parts supplied by reference TRBV7-9 and TRBJ2-5, is DTGVSQNPRHKITKRGQNVTFRCDPISEHNRLYWYRQTLGQGPEFLTYFQNEAQLEKSRLLSDRFSAERPKGSFSTLEIQRTEQGDSAMYLCASSLHETQYFGPGTRLLVL.

A few counts support this clonotype. The gene calls are TRBV7-2 and TRBJ2-7, with 12 bases fitting TRBD2. The germline CDR1 and CDR2 sequences are SGHTA and FQGNSA. Trimming at V came to 3 bases and at J to 6 bases, leaving 6 bases not matched to a gene. This CDR3 is 15 amino acids long. CDR3 sequence (DNA): TGTGCCAGCAGCTTCCGACTAGCGGGAGCCGTCGAGCAGTACTTC. Translating it yields CASSFRLAGAVEQYF.

J is TRBJ2-4 and V is TRBV15, with 7 bases aligning to TRBD2. Germline loops: CDR1 LNHNV, CDR2 YYDKDF (reference sequence). This CDR3 spans 13 amino acids. The trim removed 8 bases at V and 1 base at J, leaving 2 bases unmatched. The CDR3 DNA reads TGTGCCACCCGGGAGGCGGCCAAAAACATTCAGTACTTC. It is translated as CATREAAKNIQYF.

This clonotype was seen repeatedly, ten times or more. The rearrangement uses TRBV12-3 or TRBV12-4 and TRBJ2-7, with 14 nucleotides matching TRBD2. The CDR3 runs 15 residues. The V segment lost 4 bases and the J segment 4 bases; nucleotides outside the gene matches: 3. CDR3 sequence: CASSSRLAGGYEQYF. The DNA for the CDR3 is TGTGCCAGCAGTTCCAGACTAGCGGGAGGGTACGAGCAGTACTTC.

In its sample, this clonotype was seen many times. The chain uses TRBV28 and TRBJ1-5; a weak D match, TRBD1 (5 bases). This CDR3 comprises 16 residues. Trimming shortened V by 6 bases and J by 5 bases, and 20 bases separated the two germline ends. Germline CDR1 is MDHEN and CDR2 is SYDVKM. The CDR3 DNA reads TGTGCCAGCAGAGTTCCCCCCGGCGGGGGAGATCAGCCCCAGCATTTT. This sequence encodes CASRVPPGGGDQPQHF.

This clonotype appeared a few times. The chain links TRBV18 to TRBJ1-1; D gene uncertain. From germline, CDR1 is KGHSH and CDR2 LQKENI. Trimming took off 2 bases at V and 2 bases at J, with 9 bases between the two ends. This CDR3 region has 14 residues. DNA for the CDR3: TGTGCCAGCTCACCATTGCCGACTAACACTGAAGCTTTCTTT. This translates into CASSPLPTNTEAFF. The full variable domain, completed using reference TRBV18 and TRBJ1-1, is NAGVMQNPRHLVRRRGQEARLRCSPMKGHSHVYWYRQLPEEGLKFMVYLQKENIIDESGMPKERFSAEFPKEGPSILRIQQVVRGDSAAYFCASSPLPTNTEAFFGQGTRLTVV.

This clonotype has at least ten counts. The rearrangement links TRBV4-3 to TRBJ2-5, with D possibly matching TRBD2 (5 bases). The V gene's germline CDR1 is LGHNA and CDR2 YSLEER. The V end lost 4 bases, the J end lost 4 bases, and 10 bases lay between the germline ends. The CDR3 has 13 amino acids. CDR3 DNA: TGCGCCAGCAGCCCTCGGGCGGGAGAGACCCAGTACTTC. Encoded protein: CASSPRAGETQYF.

This clonotype was recorded a few times. The chain carries TRBV28 and TRBJ2-1; 11 bases map to TRBD2. Trimming cost V 3 bases and J 3 bases; bases outside gene matches: 4. CDR3 size: 16 residues. Germline CDR1 reads MDHEN; CDR2 reads SYDVKM. The CDR3 protein is CASSFTSGRLYNEQFF. CDR3 DNA sequence: TGTGCCAGCAGTTTTACTAGCGGGAGACTCTACAATGAGCAGTTCTTC.

This clonotype came up once. Being one base from a much bigger clone, this may be a read error. The V call is TRBV28, the J call TRBJ1-1, with TRBD1 as a possible D gene (5 bases). Trimming took 0 bases from V and 2 from J, leaving 13 bases between them. CDR1 and CDR2 (germline): MDHEN, SYDVKM. The CDR3 consists of 16 residues. Here the CDR3 DNA reads TGTGCCAGCAGTTTATGGTCCGTGACAGACAACACTGAAGCTTTCTTT. Its protein product is CASSLWSVTDNTEAFF. Full variable domain (rest looked up from reference TRBV28 and TRBJ1-1): DVKVTQSSRYLVKRTGEKVFLECVQDMDHENMFWYRQDPGLGLRLIYFSYDVKMKEKGDIPEGYSVSREKKERFSLILESASTNQTSMYLCASSLWSVTDNTEAFFGQGTRLTVV.